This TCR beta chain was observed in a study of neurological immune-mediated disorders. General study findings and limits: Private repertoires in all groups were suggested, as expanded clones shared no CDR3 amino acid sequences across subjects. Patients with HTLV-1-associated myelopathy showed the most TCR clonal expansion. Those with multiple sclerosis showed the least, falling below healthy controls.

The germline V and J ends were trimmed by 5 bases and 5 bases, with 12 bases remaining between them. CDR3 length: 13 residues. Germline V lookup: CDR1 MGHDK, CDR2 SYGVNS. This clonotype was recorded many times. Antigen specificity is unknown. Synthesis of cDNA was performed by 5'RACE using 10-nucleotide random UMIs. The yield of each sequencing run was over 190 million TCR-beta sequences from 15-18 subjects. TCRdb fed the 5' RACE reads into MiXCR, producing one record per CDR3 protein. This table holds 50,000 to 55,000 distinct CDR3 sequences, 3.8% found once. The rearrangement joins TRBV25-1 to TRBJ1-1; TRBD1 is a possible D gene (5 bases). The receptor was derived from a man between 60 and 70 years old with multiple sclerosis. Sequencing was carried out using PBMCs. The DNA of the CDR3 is TGTGCCAGCAGTAATGAGGGGCGAACTGAAGCTTTCTTT. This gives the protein CASSNEGRTEAFF.